This entry features one TCR beta chain sequence. Antigen specificity is unknown. The data derive from a study of cytomegalovirus exposure and HLA in healthy donors. Study background: Later, an analysis reported that the 95 to 150 validation repertoires had used the same platform as the roughly 650 first-cohort repertoires.

Data came from immunoSEQ multiplex PCR; TCRdb stores just in-frame clones and leaves some out. Among roughly 110,000 clones listed, roughly nine tenths were seen once. Study outcomes and limitations: In vitro confirmation showed three CMV-associated chains to be CMV antigen specific. The study listed around 150 cytomegalovirus-associated TCR beta chains. Whilst most TCR sequences proved rare, a subset of public TCRs occurred across many donors.

Germline V CDR1 and CDR2: SQVTM, ANQGSEA. J was trimmed by 7 bases and V by 4 bases; bases with no gene match: 11. The CDR3 consists of 15 residues. The chain has TRBV29-1 and TRBJ2-1; 9 positions match TRBD2. The sequence was obtained from a woman aged 18-30 years in good health and CMV-seropositive. The sequencing input was PBMCs. The CDR3 here is CSVGPGLAGFNEQFF. CDR3 sequence (DNA): TGCAGCGTTGGTCCAGGGCTAGCGGGGTTTAATGAGCAGTTCTTC.